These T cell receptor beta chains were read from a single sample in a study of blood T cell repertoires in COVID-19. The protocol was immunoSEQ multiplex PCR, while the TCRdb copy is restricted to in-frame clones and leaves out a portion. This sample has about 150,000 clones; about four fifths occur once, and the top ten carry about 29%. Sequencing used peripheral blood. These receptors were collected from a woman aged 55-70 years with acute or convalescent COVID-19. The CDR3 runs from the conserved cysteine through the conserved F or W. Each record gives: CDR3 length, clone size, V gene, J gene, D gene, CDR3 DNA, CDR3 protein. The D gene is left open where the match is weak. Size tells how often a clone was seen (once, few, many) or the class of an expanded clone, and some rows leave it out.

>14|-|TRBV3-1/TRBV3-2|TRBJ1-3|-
TGTGCCAGCAGTGATGGACAGCCTGGAAACACCATATATTTT
CASSDGQPGNTIYF
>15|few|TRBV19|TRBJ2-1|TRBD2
TGTGCCAGTAGTATAGGACTAGCGGACAACAATGAGCAGTTCTTC
CASSIGLADNNEQFF
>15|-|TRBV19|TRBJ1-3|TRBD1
TGTGCCAGTAGTTTGGGACAGGGGTCTGGAAACACCATATATTTT
CASSLGQGSGNTIYF
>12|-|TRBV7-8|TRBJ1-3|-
TGTGCCAGCAGCTTAGTCAGGGAGGCCATATATTTT
CASSLVREAIYF
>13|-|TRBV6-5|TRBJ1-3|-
TGTGCCAGCAGTACGGGGGCTGGAAACACCATATATTTT
CASSTGAGNTIYF
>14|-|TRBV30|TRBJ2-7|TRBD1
TGTGCCTGGAGTGTAGGACAGGGAACCTACGAGCAGTACTTC
CAWSVGQGTYEQYF
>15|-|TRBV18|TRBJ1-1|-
TGTGCCAGCTCGGGACCTGTCCAGGGGATCACTGAAGCTTTCTTT
CASSGPVQGITEAFF
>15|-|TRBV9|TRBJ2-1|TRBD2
TGTGCCAGCAGCGTAGTGGGCGGGGGGTACAATGAGCAGTTCTTC
CASSVVGGGYNEQFF
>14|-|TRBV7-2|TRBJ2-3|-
TGTGCCAGCAGCAAAGGACTAATCACAGATACGCAGTATTTT
CASSKGLITDTQYF
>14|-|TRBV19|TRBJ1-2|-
TGTGCCACTAGCTTCGGGGGACGTCAATATGGCTACACCTTC
CATSFGGRQYGYTF
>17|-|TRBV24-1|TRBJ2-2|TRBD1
TGTGCCACCAGTGATTTGGCAGGGGGAATAGGCACCGGGGAGCTGTTTTTT
CATSDLAGGIGTGELFF
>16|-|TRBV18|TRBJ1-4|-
TGTGCCAGCTCACAAGATTTGTCAGGGTCATCTGAAAAACTGTTTTTT
CASSQDLSGSSEKLFF
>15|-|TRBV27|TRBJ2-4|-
TGTGCCAGCAGTTTACGAGGGATAGCCAAAAACATTCAGTACTTC
CASSLRGIAKNIQYF
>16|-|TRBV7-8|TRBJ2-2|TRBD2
TGTGCCAGCAGCTTAGGCCCTAGCGGGGTGTCCGGGGAGCTGTTTTTT
CASSLGPSGVSGELFF
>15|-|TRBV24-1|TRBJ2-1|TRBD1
TGTGCCACCAGCCCGGGACAGGGCCTGTACAATGAGCAGTTCTTC
CATSPGQGLYNEQFF
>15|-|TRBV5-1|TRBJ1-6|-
TGCGCCAGCAGCGATCGGGGATCCTATAATTCACCCCTCCACTTT
CASSDRGSYNSPLHF
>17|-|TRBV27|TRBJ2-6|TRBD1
TGTGCTACGAGGGGGCCTGAGCCCCGTGCGGGGGCCAACGTCCTGACTTTC
CATRGPEPRAGANVLTF
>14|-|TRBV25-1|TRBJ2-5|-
TGTGCCAGCAGTAAGGCCCCGGGCCAAGAGACCCAGTACTTC
CASSKAPGQETQYF
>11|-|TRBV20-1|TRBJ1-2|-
TGCAGTGCTTCGGACAGCTATGGCTACACCTTC
CSASDSYGYTF
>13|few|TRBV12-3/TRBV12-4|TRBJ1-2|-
TGTGCCAGCAGCTCAGGGGATCGCTATGGCTACACCTTC
CASSSGDRYGYTF
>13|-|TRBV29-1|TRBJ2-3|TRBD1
TGCAGCGTGACAGGGGGCATCGCAGATACGCAGTATTTT
CSVTGGIADTQYF
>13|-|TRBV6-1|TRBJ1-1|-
TGTGCCAGCAGTGAAGCGCGGAACACTGAAGCTTTCTTT
CASSEARNTEAFF
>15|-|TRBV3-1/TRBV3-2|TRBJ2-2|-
TGTGCCAGCACTCCCATGGGGGGAAACACCGGGGAGCTGTTTTTT
CASTPMGGNTGELFF
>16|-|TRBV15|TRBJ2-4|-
TGTGCCACCAGCAGAGATGGCGGGGGCCCAGGAGACATTCAGTACTTC
CATSRDGGGPGDIQYF
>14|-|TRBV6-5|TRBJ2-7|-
TGTGCCACCGAAAACACAGGTAGAGCCTACGAGCAGTACTTC
CATENTGRAYEQYF
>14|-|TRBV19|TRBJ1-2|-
TGTGCCAGTAGTATAACCCCGACACTTGTGGGCTACACCTTC
CASSITPTLVGYTF
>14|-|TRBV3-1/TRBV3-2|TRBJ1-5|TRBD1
TGTGCCAGCAGCGTCGGACAGGGGAATCAGCCCCAGCATTTT
CASSVGQGNQPQHF
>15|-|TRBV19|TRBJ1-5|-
TGTGCCAGTATTCGACAGGCGTATAGCAATCAGCCCCAGCATTTT
CASIRQAYSNQPQHF
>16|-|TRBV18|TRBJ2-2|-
TGTGCCAGCTCACCACCGAACGGGGGGAACACCGGGGAGCTGTTTTTT
CASSPPNGGNTGELFF
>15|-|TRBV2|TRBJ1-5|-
TGTGCCAGCAGTGAAGCCGGAGGGCGAAATCAGCCCCAGCATTTT
CASSEAGGRNQPQHF
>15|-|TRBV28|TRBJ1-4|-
TGTGCCAGCGAACCCGGGGGGAGGGTTAATGAAAAACTGTTTTTT
CASEPGGRVNEKLFF
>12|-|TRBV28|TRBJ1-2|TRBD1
TGTGCCAGCAGTTCGACAGGGTCTGGCTACACCTTC
CASSSTGSGYTF
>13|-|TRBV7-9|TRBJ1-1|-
TGTGCCAGCAGCCCTCCGGTCAGGCCTGAAGCTTTCTTT
CASSPPVRPEAFF
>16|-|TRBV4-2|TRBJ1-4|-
TGTGCCAGCAGCCGCCATTTAGGAAGCGGGGATGAAAAACTGTTTTTT
CASSRHLGSGDEKLFF
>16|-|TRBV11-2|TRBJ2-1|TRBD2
TGTGCCAGCAGCCTCCGGACTAGCGGGGGATGGAATGAGCAGTTCTTC
CASSLRTSGGWNEQFF
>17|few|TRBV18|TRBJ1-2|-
TGTGCCAGCTCACCACCCGCCTCCAGGACAGTTAGCTATGGCTACACCTTC
CASSPPASRTVSYGYTF
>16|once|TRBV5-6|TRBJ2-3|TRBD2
TGTGCCAGCAGCTTAGGCAGCGGGGGGGCAGCAGATACGCAGTATTTT
CASSLGSGGAADTQYF
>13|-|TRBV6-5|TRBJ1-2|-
TGTGCCAGCAGTCAGCATACAGGGTATGGCTACACCTTC
CASSQHTGYGYTF
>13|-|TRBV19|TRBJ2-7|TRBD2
TGTGCCAGTAGTCCCGGGGCGGGAGGCGAGCAGTACTTC
CASSPGAGGEQYF
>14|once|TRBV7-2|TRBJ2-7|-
TGTGCCAGCAGCTTCAGGACACTAACCTACGAGCAGTACTTC
CASSFRTLTYEQYF
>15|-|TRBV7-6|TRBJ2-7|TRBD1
TGTGCCAGCAGCTTACTCGCTACAGGGGACTACGAGCAGTACTTC
CASSLLATGDYEQYF
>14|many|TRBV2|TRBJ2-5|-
TGTGCCACCCATCGGGACTTGGGAAAAGAGACCCAGTACTTC
CATHRDLGKETQYF
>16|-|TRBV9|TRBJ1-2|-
TGTGCCAGCAGCGTAGTATTAGGGTCCAGCGCAGGGGGCTACACCTTC
CASSVVLGSSAGGYTF
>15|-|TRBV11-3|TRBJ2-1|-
TGTGCCAGCAGCTTACCCGGACGGGGAGACAATGAGCAGTTCTTC
CASSLPGRGDNEQFF